A selection of T cell receptor beta chains follows, all from one sample in a study of T cell responses to AZD1222 COVID-19 vaccine. Assay: immunoSEQ multiplex PCR; the TCRdb copy retains only in-frame clones and omits some. This table has fewer than 120,000 clones, approximately 94% appearing once. The sample in question was peripheral blood, obtained 28 days after the second AZD1222 dose. The receptors stem from an adult who received the AZD1222 COVID-19 vaccine. Both conserved end residues are part of each CDR3. D genes are given only for firm matches. Expanded clones get a size class; other rows say once, few or many, or leave the size out.

J gene | clone size | D gene | V gene | CDR3 DNA | CDR3 protein
TRBJ1-1 | - | - | TRBV5-5 | TGTGCCAGCAGCTTTCAGGGCGTGAGCACTGAAGCTTTCTTT | CASSFQGVSTEAFF
TRBJ2-6 | - | - | TRBV11-3 | TGTGCCAGCAGCTTAGAGCCTGGGGCCAACGTCCTGACTTTC | CASSLEPGANVLTF
TRBJ2-2 | - | - | TRBV3-1/TRBV3-2 | TGTGCCAGCAGCCAAGCCCCCGGGAGTTACGGGGAGCTGTTTTTT | CASSQAPGSYGELFF
TRBJ1-5 | once | TRBD1 | TRBV3-1/TRBV3-2 | TGTGCCAGCAGCCAAGGATCCGGGACAGATCAGCCCCAGCATTTT | CASSQGSGTDQPQHF
TRBJ1-5 | - | TRBD1 | TRBV5-1 | TGCGCCAGCAGCTTGGGGACAGGGGACAATCAGCCCCAGCATTTT | CASSLGTGDNQPQHF
TRBJ1-1 | - | TRBD1 | TRBV6-1 | TGTGCCAGCAGTGAGGGACAGGGGAACGCTGAAGCTTTCTTT | CASSEGQGNAEAFF
TRBJ2-2 | once | TRBD1 | TRBV5-1 | TGCGCCAGCAGCTCCGCGACAGGGGCCGGGGAGCTGTTTTTT | CASSSATGAGELFF
TRBJ2-1 | - | - | TRBV5-6 | TGTGCCAGCAGCGTGAGACAGCGACACTCCTACAATGAGCAGTTCTTC | CASSVRQRHSYNEQFF
TRBJ2-5 | once | TRBD1 | TRBV9 | TGTGCCAGCAGTGGGACAGGCCAAGAGACCCAGTACTTC | CASSGTGQETQYF
TRBJ1-6 | - | - | TRBV27 | TGTGCCAGCCGTGACCTGGGGGGTCCCCCACGGCGGGTACACTTT | CASRDLGGPPRRVHF
TRBJ1-1 | once | - | TRBV6-5 | TGTGCCAGCAGTTACTCATCGGTTAGGACTGAAGCTTTCTTT | CASSYSSVRTEAFF
TRBJ1-1 | - | - | TRBV19 | TGTGCCAGTATCCGGGGGAGGGGAGCTTTCTTT | CASIRGRGAFF
TRBJ2-1 | - | - | TRBV7-2 | TGTGCCAGCAGCCCGATAGGGGATAGCGATGAGCAGTTCTTC | CASSPIGDSDEQFF
TRBJ2-7 | - | - | TRBV3-1/TRBV3-2 | TGTGCCAGCAGCCCCCGGGCTAACTACGAGCAGTACTTC | CASSPRANYEQYF
TRBJ1-6 | - | - | TRBV5-4 | TGTGCCAGCAGCCAAATTACGGTAGGGGGGTATTCACCCCTCCACTTT | CASSQITVGGYSPLHF
TRBJ1-2 | - | TRBD1 | TRBV5-6 | TGTGCCAGCAGCTCAACGGACAGGGCCATCCCCCCTTTAGGCTACACCTTC | CASSSTDRAIPPLGYTF